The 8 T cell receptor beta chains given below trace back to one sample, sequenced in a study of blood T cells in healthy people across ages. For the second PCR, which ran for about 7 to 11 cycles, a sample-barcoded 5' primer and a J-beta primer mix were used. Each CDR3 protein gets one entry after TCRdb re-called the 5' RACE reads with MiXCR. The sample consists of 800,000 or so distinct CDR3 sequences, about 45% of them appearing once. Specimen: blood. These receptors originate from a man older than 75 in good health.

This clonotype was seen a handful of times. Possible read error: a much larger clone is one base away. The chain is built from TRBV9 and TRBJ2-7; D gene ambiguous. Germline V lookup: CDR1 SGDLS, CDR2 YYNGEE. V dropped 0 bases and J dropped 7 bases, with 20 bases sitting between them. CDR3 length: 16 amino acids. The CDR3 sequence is CASSVGISGSYNEQYF. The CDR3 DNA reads TGTGCCAGCAGCGTAGGTATTAGTGGCTCCTACAATGAGCAGTACTTC.

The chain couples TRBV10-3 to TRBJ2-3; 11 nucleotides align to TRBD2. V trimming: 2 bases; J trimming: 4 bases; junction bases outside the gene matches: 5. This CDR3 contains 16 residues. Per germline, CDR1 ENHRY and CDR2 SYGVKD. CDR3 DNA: TGTGCCATCAGTGAGGGGGGACTAGCGGCAGCAGATACGCAGTATTTT. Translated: CAISEGGLAAADTQYF.

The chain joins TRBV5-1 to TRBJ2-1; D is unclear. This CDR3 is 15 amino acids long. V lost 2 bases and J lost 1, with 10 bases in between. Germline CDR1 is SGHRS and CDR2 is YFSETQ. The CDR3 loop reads CASSLTRNSYNEQFF. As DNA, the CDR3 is TGCGCCAGCAGCTTAACACGGAATTCCTACAATGAGCAGTTCTTC.

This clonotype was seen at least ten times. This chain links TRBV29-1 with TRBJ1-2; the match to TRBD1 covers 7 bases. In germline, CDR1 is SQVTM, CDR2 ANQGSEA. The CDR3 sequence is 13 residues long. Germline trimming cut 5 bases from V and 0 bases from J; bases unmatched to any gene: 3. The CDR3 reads CSVQTGTNYGYTF. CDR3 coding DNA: TGCAGCGTTCAGACAGGGACTAACTATGGCTACACCTTC.

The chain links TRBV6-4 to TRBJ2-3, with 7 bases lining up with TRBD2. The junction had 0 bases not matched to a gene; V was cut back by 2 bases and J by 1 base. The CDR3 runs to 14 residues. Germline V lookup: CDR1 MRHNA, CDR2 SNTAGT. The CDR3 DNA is TGTGCCAGCAGTGACACTAGCGGCACAGATACGCAGTATTTT. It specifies CASSDTSGTDTQYF.

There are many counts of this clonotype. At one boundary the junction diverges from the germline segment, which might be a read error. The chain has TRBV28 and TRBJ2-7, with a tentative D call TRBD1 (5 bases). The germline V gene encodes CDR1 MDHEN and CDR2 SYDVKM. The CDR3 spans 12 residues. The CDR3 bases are TGCGCCAGCAGCTCGACAGACTACGAGCAGTACTTC. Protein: CASSSTDYEQYF.

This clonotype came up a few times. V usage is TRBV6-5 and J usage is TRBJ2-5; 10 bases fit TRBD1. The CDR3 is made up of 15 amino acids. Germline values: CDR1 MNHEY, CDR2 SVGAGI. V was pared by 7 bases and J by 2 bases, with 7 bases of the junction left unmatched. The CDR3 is CASNPGQGLQETQYF. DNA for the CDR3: TGTGCCAGCAACCCGGGACAGGGGTTACAAGAGACCCAGTACTTC.

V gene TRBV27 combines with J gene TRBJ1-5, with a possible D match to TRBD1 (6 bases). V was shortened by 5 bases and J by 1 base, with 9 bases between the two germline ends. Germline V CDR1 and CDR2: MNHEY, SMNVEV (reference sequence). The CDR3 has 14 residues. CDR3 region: CASSTGWSNQPQHF. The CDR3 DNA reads TGTGCCAGCAGTACAGGGTGGAGCAATCAGCCCCAGCATTTT.